This T cell receptor beta chain was documented in a study of cytomegalovirus exposure and HLA in healthy donors. The CDR3 totals 16 residues. V lost 4 bases and J lost 7; bases outside the gene matches: 12. CDR1 and CDR2 from the germline V gene are SEHNR and FQNEAQ (reference sequence). This clone was counted between two and nine times. Its specificity is unknown. In the PCR, 60 Vbeta and 13 Jbeta primers were used. Assay: immunoSEQ multiplex PCR; the TCRdb copy retains only in-frame clones and omits some. The repertoire holds over 200,000 clones, with roughly 90% as singletons. Study-wide results and caveats: What was likely a sequencing artifact was a cluster of highly shared sequence variants. By HLA locus, TCR association rates varied in a later analysis, with DRB1 showing the most and HLA-C the fewest. Fewer than 200 TCR beta chains were listed as cytomegalovirus-associated. V- and J-gene trimming of TCR beta was linked (in a later analysis) to a missense DCLRE1C variant.

The chain uses TRBV7-9 and TRBJ2-7, with 11 nucleotides matching TRBD1. The TCR was taken from a woman under 30 in good health and CMV-seronegative. Source material: PBMCs. CDR3 DNA: TGTGCCAGCAGCTCCCCTCCGGGACAGGGGGTGAGTGAGCAGTACTTC. Translating it yields CASSSPPGQGVSEQYF.